The entry that follows covers one TCR beta chain sequence. As yet, its antigen is unknown. The authors incorporated unique molecular identifiers into the TCR beta cDNA libraries. TCRdb fed the PCR reads into MiXCR, producing one record per CDR3 protein. The sample has around 700,000 distinct CDR3 sequences; 55% to 60% are singletons. This record belongs to a study of post-analysis software for immune sequencing data. Germline V gives CDR1 MNHNY, CDR2 SVGAGI (reference sequence). This CDR3 contains 16 residues. Trimming took off 5 bases at V and 6 bases at J, with 21 bases between the two ends. Broader study findings: Four to six TRBV segments, including TRBV5-6, TRBV5-1 and TRBV20-1, were more frequent in patients than controls.

The source material was blood. The J gene is TRBJ2-3, the V gene TRBV6-6; the D is unclear. The clonotype was recovered from a girl aged 2 to 10 with multiple sclerosis. CDR3 protein: CASSQTTGPSGDTQYF. The CDR3 DNA sequence: TGTGCCAGCAGTCAGACAACCGGGCCTAGTGGGGATACGCAGTATTTT.